A single sample is the source of the 26 T cell receptor beta chains below, sequenced in a study of control samples from healthy donors and cancer patients. Method: immunoSEQ multiplex PCR; TCRdb's copy keeps in-frame clones and lacks some. Here the sample spans 150,000 to 200,000 clones, around 91% being singletons. The sample consisted of blood. The receptors stem from a woman aged 25 to 45 in good health.

V usage is TRBV19 and J usage is TRBJ1-4; D is undetermined. The length of the CDR3 is 12 residues. V gave up 1 base and J gave up 7 bases, with 4 bases separating them. In germline, CDR1 is LNHDA, CDR2 SQIVND (reference sequence). The CDR3 reads CASSIAGEKLFF. The CDR3 DNA is TGTGCCAGTAGTATAGCGGGTGAAAAACTGTTTTTT.

This chain joins TRBV9 and TRBJ2-1; 14 positions match TRBD2. Germline V lookup: CDR1 SGDLS, CDR2 YYNGEE. The CDR3 spans 15 residues. V gave up 1 base and J gave up 10 bases; unmatched junction bases: 4. The CDR3 sequence: CASSVKGLAGVEQFF. The CDR3 region has the DNA TGTGCCAGCAGCGTAAAGGGACTAGCGGGAGTCGAGCAGTTCTTC.

V is TRBV12-3 or TRBV12-4 and J is TRBJ2-3; D ambiguous. With 7 bases removed from V and 3 bases from J, the gap between germline ends came to 2 bases. This CDR3 has 10 amino acids. Here the CDR3 DNA reads TGTGCCAGCATGACAGATACGCAGTATTTT. Residues: CASMTDTQYF.

The rearrangement uses TRBV3-1 (or the pseudogene TRBV3-2) and TRBJ2-4, with unresolved D. Germline CDR1 LGHDT, CDR2 YNNKEL (reference sequence). V lost 0 bases and J lost 9, with 9 bases in between. The CDR3 sequence is 13 residues long. The CDR3 DNA reads TGTGCCAGCAGCCAAGATAGGGTGGGCATTCAGTACTTC. This sequence encodes CASSQDRVGIQYF.

The chain links TRBV7-9 to TRBJ2-1; a possible D gene is TRBD1 (6 bases). Per the germline V gene, CDR1 is SEHNR and CDR2 is FQNEAQ (reference sequence). CDR3 size: 13 residues. Trimming shortened V by 1 base and J by 10 bases, and 11 bases separated the two germline ends. In DNA form, the CDR3 reads TGTGCCAGCAGCTTAGGGACAGTAGACGAGCAGTTCTTC. Protein: CASSLGTVDEQFF.

This clone came up once. Other DNA sequences in this sample translate to the same CDR3. The V and J genes are TRBV18 and TRBJ1-1, with D possibly TRBD1 on 5 matching bases. Germline V gene data show CDR1 as KGHSH and CDR2 as LQKENI. The V gene lost 6 bases and the J gene lost 1 base, with 9 bases spanning the gap. The CDR3 covers 13 residues. The CDR3 here is CASSLDRNTEAFF. CDR3 in DNA: TGTGCCAGCTCCCTTGACAGGAACACTGAAGCTTTCTTT.

The chain links TRBV28 to TRBJ1-5; 10 nucleotides align to TRBD1. Germline V lookup: CDR1 MDHEN, CDR2 SYDVKM. Trimming took 4 bases from V and 0 from J; bases not matched to a gene: 3. CDR3 length equals 16 residues. CDR3 sequence: CASSSRDRGSNQPQHF. In DNA form, the CDR3 reads TGTGCCAGCAGTTCCCGGGACAGGGGTAGCAATCAGCCCCAGCATTTT.

CDR3 nucleotides: TGTGCCAGCAGCAAGGGGTGGGCAGCTAGCACAGATACGCAGTATTTT. As protein: CASSKGWAASTDTQYF. The chain uses TRBV5-8 and TRBJ2-3; D is perhaps TRBD1 (5 bases). From germline, CDR1 is SGHTS and CDR2 YDEGEE. V was shortened by 4 bases and J by 0 bases, with 15 bases between the two germline ends. This CDR3 spans 16 amino acids. Using reference TRBV5-8 and TRBJ2-3 for the parts outside the CDR3, the full variable domain is EAGVTQSPTHLIKTRGQQATLRCSPISGHTSVYWYQQALGLGLQFLLWYDEGEERNRGNFPPRFSGRQFPNYSSELNVNALELEDSALYLCASSKGWAASTDTQYFGPGTRLTVL.

The chain employs TRBV27 and TRBJ2-7; the match to TRBD1 covers 11 bases. The CDR3 covers 15 residues. CDR1 is MNHEY and CDR2 is SMNVEV in the germline V gene (reference sequence). The trim removed 7 bases at V and 3 bases at J, leaving 8 bases unmatched. CDR3 loop: CASTGTGGMGYEQYF. The CDR3, as DNA: TGTGCCAGCACCGGGACAGGGGGTATGGGCTACGAGCAGTACTTC.

This rearrangement joins TRBV6-4 to TRBJ2-3; D uncertain. Trimming shortened V by 2 bases and J by 1 base, and 4 bases separated the two germline ends. Per germline, CDR1 MRHNA and CDR2 SNTAGT. This CDR3 spans 13 amino acids. The CDR3 is CASSDGRTDTQYF. In DNA form, the CDR3 reads TGTGCCAGCAGTGACGGCCGCACAGATACGCAGTATTTT.

This chain uses TRBV3-1 (or the pseudogene TRBV3-2) with TRBJ1-3; maybe TRBD1 (6 bases). CDR1 and CDR2 from the germline V gene are LGHDT and YNNKEL (reference sequence). V lost 4 bases and J lost 1, with 8 bases in between. The CDR3 has 14 residues. Here the CDR3 DNA reads TGTGCCAGCAGCCCCGGACAGTCTGGAAACACCATATATTTT. Encoded protein: CASSPGQSGNTIYF.

The chain combines TRBV3-1 (or the pseudogene TRBV3-2) with TRBJ2-7; 13 bases map to TRBD2. V trimming: 5 bases; J trimming: 0 bases; junction bases outside the gene matches: 1. The CDR3 runs 15 residues. The V gene's germline CDR1 is LGHDT and CDR2 YNNKEL (reference sequence). The CDR3 DNA reads TGTGCCAGCAGCAGGACTAGCGGGAGCTCCTACGAGCAGTACTTC. It specifies CASSRTSGSSYEQYF.

This chain links TRBV24-1 with TRBJ2-5, with 13 nucleotides matching TRBD2. The CDR3 extends over 17 amino acids. Germline loops: CDR1 KGHDR, CDR2 SFDVKD. V gave up 4 bases and J gave up 0 bases; unmatched junction bases: 4. CDR3 bases: TGTGCCACCAGTGACTACGGGACTAGCGGGAACCAAGAGACCCAGTACTTC. It yields the protein CATSDYGTSGNQETQYF.

The rearrangement links TRBV7-9 to TRBJ2-1; TRBD2 matches 14 bases. This CDR3 is built from 17 residues. Germline V gene lookup returns CDR1 SEHNR and CDR2 FQNEAQ (reference sequence). The V gene end was trimmed by 1 base and the J gene end by 4 bases; junction bases not matched to a gene: 3. CDR3 nucleotides: TGTGCCAGCAGCTTAGGACTAGCGGGAGGGAGTTACAATGAGCAGTTCTTC. Residues: CASSLGLAGGSYNEQFF.

V gene TRBV6-5 combines with J gene TRBJ1-6, with D maybe TRBD1 (5 bases). Germline-derived CDR1 and CDR2 are MNHEY and SVGAGI. Trimming pared 2 bases from V and 5 bases from J, leaving 7 bases between. The CDR3 sequence is 14 residues long. DNA of the CDR3: TGTGCCAGCAGTTACAAGGGGAATAATTCACCCCTCCACTTT. This encodes CASSYKGNNSPLHF.

This chain links TRBV25-1 with TRBJ1-2; TRBD1 agrees at 10 bases. Germline V CDR1 and CDR2: MGHDK, SYGVNS. The CDR3 consists of 15 residues. The V segment lost 4 bases and the J segment 4 bases; nucleotides outside the gene matches: 6. CDR3 sequence reads: CASSVPGTGVYGYTF. The CDR3 DNA follows: TGTGCCAGCAGTGTACCCGGGACAGGGGTCTATGGCTACACCTTC.

The CDR3 DNA reads as TGTGCCAGCAGGCCGCAAGCGGGTTCCTACGAGCAGTACTTC. This sequence encodes CASRPQAGSYEQYF. The rearrangement links TRBV6-5 to TRBJ2-7; D is possibly TRBD2 (6 bases). The CDR3 runs 14 residues. V lost 6 bases and J lost 1, with 13 bases in between. Germline lookup yields CDR1 MNHEY and CDR2 SVGAGI.

The chain recombines TRBV6-5 with TRBJ2-1; no firm D call. This CDR3 comprises 13 residues. Trimming cost V 4 bases and J 2 bases, with 6 bases left between them. From germline, CDR1 is MNHEY and CDR2 SVGAGI. The CDR3 nucleotides read TGTGCCAGCAGTTCCAATACCTACAATGAGCAGTTCTTC. Its translation: CASSSNTYNEQFF.

The rearrangement uses TRBV28 and TRBJ1-4; D uncertain. CDR3 length: 16 amino acids. CDR1 and CDR2 from the germline V gene are MDHEN and SYDVKM. The ends were cut back, 4 bases at V and 0 bases at J, with 12 bases in the middle. CDR3 residues: CASSSPRHATNEKLFF. CDR3 nucleotide sequence: TGTGCCAGCAGTTCCCCACGACACGCAACTAATGAAAAACTGTTTTTT.

This clone was detected once. The J gene is TRBJ2-6, the V gene TRBV6-2 or TRBV6-3; a weak D match, TRBD1 (6 bases). CDR3 length: 16 amino acids. Germline assignment: CDR1 MNHEY and CDR2 SVGEGT. Trimming took 0 bases from V and 4 from J, leaving 10 bases between them. DNA of the CDR3: TGTGCCAGCAGTTACTCGGGGGCCCCCGGGGCCAACGTCCTGACTTTC. It encodes CASSYSGAPGANVLTF.

Remarks on this clone: The sample holds other DNA sequences that translate to the same CDR3. CDR3 nucleotide sequence: TGTGCCAGCAGCTTAGGACGGAACACTGAAGCTTTCTTT. This translates into CASSLGRNTEAFF. The gene calls are TRBV11-3 and TRBJ1-1; D is uncertain. Germline V gives CDR1 SGHNT, CDR2 YENEEA. The CDR3 is made up of 13 amino acids. Trimming removed 1 base at V and 1 base at J, with 4 bases between.

The gene calls are TRBV5-4 and TRBJ2-3; D call uncertain. The CDR3 sequence is 11 residues long. The germline V gene encodes CDR1 SGHNT and CDR2 YYREEE (reference sequence). Trimming stripped 4 bases from V and 4 bases from J, with 4 bases between. DNA for the CDR3: TGTGCCAGCAGCAGCGCAGATACGCAGTATTTT. It is translated as CASSSADTQYF.

V and J are TRBV5-5 and TRBJ2-7, with D perhaps TRBD1 (6 bases). The CDR3 spans 13 residues. Germline values: CDR1 SGHKS, CDR2 YYEKEE (reference sequence). Trimming cost V 6 bases and J 3 bases, with 13 bases left between them. The CDR3 DNA is TGTGCCAGCAAACGGGACACTAACTACGAGCAGTACTTC. This gives the protein CASKRDTNYEQYF.

This chain uses TRBV25-1 with TRBJ1-1; 7 nucleotides agree with TRBD1. This CDR3 is 15 amino acids long. Germline CDR1 reads MGHDK; CDR2 reads SYGVNS. V dropped 2 bases and J dropped 0; count of bases not matched to a gene: 3. The CDR3 loop reads CASSEIGTVNTEAFF. In DNA form, the CDR3 reads TGTGCCAGCAGTGAAATTGGGACAGTGAACACTGAAGCTTTCTTT.

V usage is TRBV6-6 and J usage is TRBJ1-1, with D maybe TRBD1 (5 bases). The V end lost 0 bases, the J end lost 3 bases, and 8 bases lay between the germline ends. Germline CDR1 is MNHNY and CDR2 is SVGAGI (reference sequence). The length of the CDR3 is 14 residues. The CDR3 reads CASSYSGGDTEAFF. CDR3 DNA sequence: TGTGCCAGCAGTTACTCTGGGGGGGACACTGAAGCTTTCTTT.

The chain employs TRBV7-2 and TRBJ1-2; 8 positions agree with TRBD1. Looked up from germline, CDR1 is SGHTA and CDR2 is FQGNSA. The CDR3 totals 15 residues. After removal of 5 bases from V and 4 bases from J, the junction contained 9 bases not matched to a gene. The CDR3 spells CASSPPGGEFYGYTF. DNA of the CDR3: TGTGCCAGCAGCCCGCCAGGGGGCGAATTCTATGGCTACACCTTC.